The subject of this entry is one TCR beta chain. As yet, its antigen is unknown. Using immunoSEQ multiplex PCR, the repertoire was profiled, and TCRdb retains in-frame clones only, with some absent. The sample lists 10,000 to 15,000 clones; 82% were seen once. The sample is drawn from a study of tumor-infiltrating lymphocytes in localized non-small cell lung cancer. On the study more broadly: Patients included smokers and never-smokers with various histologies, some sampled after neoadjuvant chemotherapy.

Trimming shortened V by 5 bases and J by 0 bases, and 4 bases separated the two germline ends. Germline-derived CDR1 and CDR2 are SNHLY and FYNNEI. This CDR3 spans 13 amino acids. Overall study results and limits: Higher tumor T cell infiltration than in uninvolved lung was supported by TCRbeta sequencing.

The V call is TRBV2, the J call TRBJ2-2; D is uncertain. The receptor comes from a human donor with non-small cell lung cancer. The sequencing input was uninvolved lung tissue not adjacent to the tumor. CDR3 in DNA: TGTGCCAGCAGTAGATCGAACACCGGGGAGCTGTTTTTT. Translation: CASSRSNTGELFF.